These 25 T cell receptor beta chains came from one sample sequenced in a study of blood T cell repertoires in COVID-19. Generated by immunoSEQ multiplex PCR, the TCRdb table keeps only in-frame clones and is missing some. The profile shows over 110,000 clones, about 91% of them singletons. The sequenced sample consisted of peripheral blood. Receptors originate from a human donor in a cohort sampled during active COVID-19.

V and J are TRBV30 and TRBJ1-2; D is undetermined. This CDR3 has 13 residues. Germline V gene lookup returns CDR1 GTSNPN and CDR2 SVGIG (reference sequence). The ends were cut back, 1 base at V and 4 bases at J, with 10 bases in the middle. The CDR3 DNA follows: TGTGCCTGGAGTGCTGGGCCCGGCTATGGCTACACCTTC. It translates to CAWSAGPGYGYTF. Full variable domain (rest looked up from reference TRBV30 and TRBJ1-2): SQTIHQWPATLVQPVGSPLSLECTVEGTSNPNLYWYRQAAGRGLQLLFYSVGIGQISSEVPQNLSASRPQDRQFILSSKKLLLSDSGFYLCAWSAGPGYGYTFGSGTRLTVV.

The genes are TRBV7-9 and TRBJ1-3, with 7 nucleotides matching TRBD1. CDR1 SEHNR and CDR2 FQNEAQ come from the germline V gene (reference sequence). V shed 5 bases and J 4 bases; nucleotides not matched to a gene: 11. The CDR3 has 16 amino acids. The CDR3 protein is CASSPLGQAAGNTIYF. DNA of the CDR3: TGTGCCAGCAGCCCGTTAGGACAGGCCGCGGGAAACACCATATATTTT.

The chain is built from TRBV14 and TRBJ1-2; D not resolved. The length of the CDR3 is 13 residues. Looked up from germline, CDR1 is SGHDN and CDR2 is FVKESK. V lost 0 bases to trimming and J lost 5 bases, with 7 bases between them. The CDR3 is CASSQERGYGYTF. CDR3 nucleotide sequence: TGTGCCAGCAGCCAAGAACGGGGATATGGCTACACCTTC.

The chain employs TRBV27 and TRBJ2-7, with 9 bases lining up with TRBD1. V was pared by 2 bases and J by 5 bases, with 4 bases of the junction left unmatched. The CDR3 has 14 amino acids. From germline, CDR1 is MNHEY and CDR2 SMNVEV (reference sequence). The CDR3 bases are TGTGCCAGCAGTTTAGTAACAGGGGGCCACGAGCAGTACTTC. This sequence encodes CASSLVTGGHEQYF.

The genes are TRBV5-1 and TRBJ2-7; TRBD1 agrees at 7 bases. Germline V gives CDR1 SGHRS, CDR2 YFSETQ. There are 13 residues in the CDR3. Trimming removed 4 bases from V and 5 bases from J; junction bases left unmatched: 6. CDR3 region: CASSHPDRDEQYF. Written as DNA, the CDR3 is TGCGCCAGCAGCCATCCAGACAGGGACGAGCAGTACTTC.

The chain recombines TRBV27 with TRBJ2-3; 7 bases match TRBD2. The ends lost 6 bases at V and 2 bases at J; junction bases unmatched: 8. This CDR3 has 15 amino acids. Germline V gives CDR1 MNHEY, CDR2 SMNVEV (reference sequence). The CDR3 coding sequence is TGTGCCAGCAGGGTGACTAGCTGGTTCACAGATACGCAGTATTTT. Protein product: CASRVTSWFTDTQYF.

The chain has TRBV5-1 and TRBJ1-5; TRBD1 agrees at 7 bases. The CDR3 loop spans 14 amino acids. CDR1 and CDR2 (germline): SGHRS, YFSETQ. V dropped 4 bases and J dropped 4; count of bases not matched to a gene: 5. The CDR3 here is CASSPGTANQPQHF. CDR3 sequence (DNA): TGCGCCAGCAGCCCAGGGACAGCGAATCAGCCCCAGCATTTT.

The V gene is TRBV4-3, the J gene TRBJ2-2; 8 bases match TRBD1. The V gene's germline CDR1 is LGHNA and CDR2 YSLEER. CDR3 length: 17 residues. The V gene end was trimmed by 1 base and the J gene end by 1 base; junction bases not matched to a gene: 5. CDR3 in amino acids: CASSQGRGRLNTGELFF. The CDR3 bases are TGCGCCAGCAGCCAAGGCAGGGGGCGCCTGAACACCGGGGAGCTGTTTTTT.

This clone was seen more than once but under ten times. The chain employs TRBV30 and TRBJ1-5; D may be TRBD1 (6 bases). V lost 0 bases to trimming and J lost 0 bases, with 6 bases between them. This CDR3 comprises 14 residues. Germline CDR1 reads GTSNPN; CDR2 reads SVGIG (reference sequence). The CDR3 DNA reads as TGTGCCTGGAGTGTAGGGGGTAGCAATCAGCCCCAGCATTTT. Translation: CAWSVGGSNQPQHF. Drawing the rest from reference TRBV30 and TRBJ1-5, the complete variable domain is SQTIHQWPATLVQPVGSPLSLECTVEGTSNPNLYWYRQAAGRGLQLLFYSVGIGQISSEVPQNLSASRPQDRQFILSSKKLLLSDSGFYLCAWSVGGSNQPQHFGDGTRLSIL.

This clone was recorded only once. J is TRBJ2-1 and V is TRBV2, with 8 bases identical to TRBD2. Germline CDR1 is SNHLY and CDR2 is FYNNEI. The CDR3 extends over 11 amino acids. Germline trimming cut 4 bases from V and 10 bases from J; bases unmatched to any gene: 0. The CDR3 reads CASSGLAEQFF. CDR3 DNA sequence: TGTGCCAGCAGTGGACTAGCGGAGCAGTTCTTC.

V and J are TRBV2 and TRBJ1-6; no clear D gene. This CDR3 region has 18 residues. Trimming pared 2 bases from V and 0 bases from J, leaving 14 bases between. The germline CDR1 and CDR2 sequences are SNHLY and FYNNEI. The chain's CDR3 is CASSESVILSSYNSPLHF. DNA for the CDR3: TGTGCCAGCAGTGAAAGCGTCATTCTCAGCTCCTATAATTCACCCCTCCACTTT.

This clone has a handful of counts. V is TRBV6-1 and J is TRBJ1-3, with D uncertain. Trimming left V 2 bases short and J 0 bases short, with 8 bases between. CDR3 length: 15 residues. The germline V gene encodes CDR1 MNHNS and CDR2 SASEGT. Here the CDR3 reads CASSEQKRSGNTIYF. The CDR3 DNA sequence: TGTGCCAGCAGTGAACAGAAACGCTCTGGAAACACCATATATTTT.

The V and J genes are TRBV19 and TRBJ2-2; TRBD1 matches at 8 bases. The ends lost 1 base at V and 4 bases at J; junction bases unmatched: 2. The CDR3 extends over 15 amino acids. Germline lookup yields CDR1 LNHDA and CDR2 SQIVND (reference sequence). This CDR3 reads CASSIVGQGTGELFF. The CDR3 nucleotides read TGTGCCAGTAGTATAGTAGGACAGGGCACCGGGGAGCTGTTTTTT.

V is TRBV18 and J is TRBJ1-5; D is unresolved. V lost 3 bases and J 0 bases, leaving 15 bases between the germline ends. From germline, CDR1 is KGHSH and CDR2 LQKENI. The CDR3 consists of 17 residues. CDR3 coding DNA: TGTGCCAGCTCACCGAAGAGCGGCCTAGATAGCAATCAGCCCCAGCATTTT. Protein sequence: CASSPKSGLDSNQPQHF.

The chain carries TRBV4-1 and TRBJ2-6; 7 nucleotides agree with TRBD2. The CDR3 consists of 14 residues. Germline V CDR1 and CDR2: MGHRA, YSYEKL. The J segment lost 2 bases and the V segment lost 5 bases, leaving 0 bases of the junction unmatched. CDR3: CASSGGAGANVLTF. The DNA for the CDR3 is TGCGCCAGCAGCGGGGGGGCTGGGGCCAACGTCCTGACTTTC.

This chain uses TRBV11-1 with TRBJ1-2, with 11 positions matching TRBD1. The CDR3 runs to 14 residues. Germline V gene data show CDR1 as SGHAT and CDR2 as FQDESV (reference sequence). V gave up 3 bases and J gave up 4 bases; unmatched junction bases: 1. The CDR3: CASSLGQGVYGYTF. CDR3 bases: TGTGCCAGCAGCTTGGGACAGGGGGTCTATGGCTACACCTTC.

The chain uses TRBV5-1 and TRBJ1-4; no definite D call. The ends were cut back, 4 bases at V and 6 bases at J, with 10 bases in the middle. The CDR3 length is 13 residues. Germline V CDR1 and CDR2: SGHRS, YFSETQ. The CDR3 DNA sequence: TGCGCCAGCAGCGTTTCGCTATATGAAAAACTGTTTTTT. Protein sequence: CASSVSLYEKLFF.

This clone was found a few times. This sample includes further DNA sequences coding for the same CDR3. The chain joins TRBV2 to TRBJ1-1; no reliable D call. The CDR3 is 14 residues long. The ends were cut back, 2 bases at V and 1 base at J, with 8 bases in the middle. CDR1 and CDR2 from the germline V gene are SNHLY and FYNNEI. The CDR3 sequence is CASSEIRGNTEAFF. The CDR3 DNA follows: TGTGCCAGCAGTGAAATCCGGGGGAACACTGAAGCTTTCTTT.

CDR3 sequence reads: CASSTGGTVNYGYTF. The CDR3 nucleotides read TGTGCCAGTAGCACGGGGGGGACAGTTAACTATGGCTACACCTTC. The chain recombines TRBV19 with TRBJ1-2, with TRBD1 matching 7 bases. This CDR3 has 15 amino acids. Germline CDR1 is LNHDA and CDR2 is SQIVND (reference sequence). Trimming at V came to 6 bases and at J to 1 base, leaving 8 bases not matched to a gene. Using reference TRBV19 and TRBJ1-2 for the parts outside the CDR3, the full variable domain is DGGITQSPKYLFRKEGQNVTLSCEQNLNHDAMYWYRQDPGQGLRLIYYSQIVNDFQKGDIAEGYSVSREKKESFPLTVTSAQKNPTAFYLCASSTGGTVNYGYTFGSGTRLTVV.

The DNA for the CDR3 is TGTGCCAGCAATCAAATGGCATGGAATGAGCAGTTCTTC. Encoded protein: CASNQMAWNEQFF. V usage is TRBV12-3 or TRBV12-4 and J usage is TRBJ2-1; no definite D call. This CDR3 contains 13 residues. V was clipped by 7 bases and J by 7 bases, with 14 bases between them.

The rearrangement uses TRBV19 and TRBJ1-5, with 7 bases fitting TRBD1. The CDR3 consists of 15 residues. The germline V gene has CDR1 LNHDA and CDR2 SQIVND (reference sequence). The J segment lost 6 bases and the V segment lost 4 bases, leaving 9 bases of the junction unmatched. The chain's CDR3 is CASSTGTGDIQPQHF. CDR3 in DNA: TGTGCCAGTAGTACTGGAACAGGGGATATTCAGCCCCAGCATTTT.

V gene TRBV15 combines with J gene TRBJ2-3; no firm D call. The CDR3 runs to 15 residues. V was shortened by 0 bases and J by 0 bases, with 7 bases between the two germline ends. Germline lookup yields CDR1 LNHNV and CDR2 YYDKDF (reference sequence). The CDR3 DNA is TGTGCCACCAGCAGAGATCGAGCAAGCACAGATACGCAGTATTTT. Its protein is CATSRDRASTDTQYF.

The rearrangement joins TRBV6-5 to TRBJ2-7, with 14 positions matching TRBD2. Germline CDR1 MNHEY, CDR2 SVGAGI. Trimming removed 5 bases from V and 4 bases from J; junction bases left unmatched: 4. There are 15 residues in the CDR3. CDR3 nucleotide sequence: TGTGCCAGCAGTCCGGGACTAGCGGGGGATTACGAGCAGTACTTC. Translating gives CASSPGLAGDYEQYF.

V is TRBV3-1 (or the pseudogene TRBV3-2) and J is TRBJ2-2, with a tentative D call TRBD2 (5 bases). CDR1 LGHDT and CDR2 YNNKEL come from the germline V gene (reference sequence). The CDR3 is 18 amino acids. Trimming removed 0 bases at V and 3 bases at J, with 17 bases between. The CDR3 DNA sequence: TGTGCCAGCAGCCAAGATCCAGGCTCCCTGAGGGACACCGGGGAGCTGTTTTTT. This sequence encodes CASSQDPGSLRDTGELFF.

This chain connects TRBV5-5 to TRBJ2-2; 16 bases agree with TRBD2. The CDR3 covers 15 residues. J gave up 6 bases and V 5 bases, and 1 base lay outside the gene matches. CDR1 SGHKS and CDR2 YYEKEE come from the germline V gene (reference sequence). CDR3 nucleotide sequence: TGTGCCAGCAGAGGGACTAGCGGGGGGGCCGGGGAGCTGTTTTTT. Amino acid sequence: CASRGTSGGAGELFF. The full variable domain, rest sourced from reference TRBV5-5 and TRBJ2-2, is DAGVTQSPTHLIKTRGQQVTLRCSPISGHKSVSWYQQVLGQGPQFIFQYYEKEERGRGNFPDRFSARQFPNYSSELNVNALLLGDSALYLCASRGTSGGAGELFFGEGSRLTVL.